Below are 14 T cell receptor beta chains sequenced from a single sample in a study of CXCR3-negative and CXCR3-positive naive CD8 T cells. Libraries of TRB cDNA were made by 5' RACE and carried UMIs. TCRdb derives one entry per CDR3 protein from the 5' RACE reads, leaving out DNA. Here the sample table reports some 130,000 distinct CDR3 sequences. Study-wide results and limits: Greater hydrophobicity was found in TRB CDR3s of CXCR3-positive naive cells than of CXCR3-negative naive cells.

For these receptors, no antigen is known. Sequenced: naive CXCR3+ CD8+ T cells from blood. Subset noted: CD45RO-CCR7+CD27+CD95- naive CD8+ T cells expressing CXCR3 (TNR3+). The receptors were gathered from a human donor in good health. Some clones in this sample may be carry-over from other donors' samples.

This rearrangement joins TRBV13 to TRBJ2-1; absent DNA, TCRdb's TRBD1 call cannot be checked. CDR1 is PRHDT and CDR2 is FYEKMQ in the germline V gene (reference sequence). CDR3 length: 15 residues. The chain's CDR3 is CASSSRRGGYNEQFF. Full variable domain (missing parts from reference TRBV13 and TRBJ2-1): AAGVIQSPRHLIKEKRETATLKCYPIPRHDTVYWYQQGPGQDPQFLISFYEKMQSDKGSIPDRFSAQQFSDYHSELNMSSLELGDSALYFCASSSRRGGYNEQFFGPGTRLTVL.

This chain connects TRBV5-4 to TRBJ2-7; TCRdb picks TRBD1, but there is no DNA to check that call. Per the germline V gene, CDR1 is SGHNT and CDR2 is YYREEE (reference sequence). The CDR3 loop spans 15 amino acids. CDR3 sequence: CASSFLGTGFYEQYF.

This chain joins TRBV7-2 and TRBJ2-7; TCRdb's D gene call, TRBD2, goes unchecked for lack of DNA. Per germline, CDR1 SGHTA and CDR2 FQGNSA. The CDR3 runs 15 residues. This CDR3 is CASSLEPGLVLEQYF.

The chain links TRBV12-3 or TRBV12-4 to TRBJ2-2; TCRdb selects TRBD2, and the lack of DNA leaves this call unchecked. CDR3 length equals 17 residues. CDR3 amino acids: CASSRATIAGPTGELFF.

The rearrangement uses TRBV9 and TRBJ2-1; without DNA, the TCRdb call of TRBD2 cannot be checked. CDR1 SGDLS and CDR2 YYNGEE come from the germline V gene. CDR3 length: 17 residues. The CDR3 reads CASSESVPEGFYNEQFF.

The chain joins TRBV4-1 to TRBJ2-5. The CDR3 extends over 13 amino acids. The V gene's germline CDR1 is MGHRA and CDR2 YSYEKL. CDR3 loop: CASSQVGGKTQYF.

The rearrangement links TRBV25-1 to TRBJ1-1; TCRdb indicates TRBD1, and absent DNA this call remains unverified. The CDR3 has 16 amino acids. Germline assignment: CDR1 MGHDK and CDR2 SYGVNS. The CDR3 reads CASSDGGSYLNTEAFF.

The rearrangement links TRBV12-3 or TRBV12-4 to TRBJ2-2. The CDR3 is 16 amino acids. The CDR3 region is CASSLAGLMNTGKLFF.

The chain couples TRBV27 to TRBJ2-3; TCRdb proposes TRBD1, but this gene call is untestable without DNA. Germline values: CDR1 MNHEY, CDR2 SMNVEV (reference sequence). The CDR3 contains 14 residues. The CDR3 sequence is CASSFSDPVDTQYF.

The chain couples TRBV7-9 to TRBJ2-7. Per germline, CDR1 SEHNR and CDR2 FQNEAQ (reference sequence). CDR3 length: 16 residues. CDR3 sequence: CASSQGSGVRPYEQYF. Full variable domain (outside the CDR3, taken from reference TRBV7-9 and TRBJ2-7): DTGVSQNPRHKITKRGQNVTFRCDPISEHNRLYWYRQTLGQGPEFLTYFQNEAQLEKSRLLSDRFSAERPKGSFSTLEIQRTEQGDSAMYLCASSQGSGVRPYEQYFGPGTRLTVT.

This chain connects TRBV11-3 to TRBJ1-1. CDR1 and CDR2 from the germline V gene are SGHNT and YENEEA. The CDR3 consists of 13 residues. The CDR3 reads CASLVPTDTEAFF.

V and J are TRBV4-3 and TRBJ1-1; TCRdb returns TRBD1, unconfirmable since there is no DNA. Looked up from germline, CDR1 is LGHNA and CDR2 is YSLEER. The CDR3 contains 16 residues. CDR3: CASSPGTGVGYTEAFF.

The chain recombines TRBV5-1 with TRBJ2-2; the D call of TRBD1 rests on TCRdb alone, since no DNA is present to check it. The CDR3 is made up of 16 amino acids. CDR1 and CDR2 from the germline V gene are SGHRS and YFSETQ. This CDR3 reads CASSWGQQGITGELFF. Full variable domain (outside the CDR3, taken from reference TRBV5-1 and TRBJ2-2): KAGVTQTPRYLIKTRGQQVTLSCSPISGHRSVSWYQQTPGQGLQFLFEYFSETQRNKGNFPGRFSGRQFSNSRSEMNVSTLELGDSALYLCASSWGQQGITGELFFGEGSRLTVL.

The chain links TRBV7-9 to TRBJ2-7; TCRdb's D gene call, TRBD2, goes unchecked for lack of DNA. This CDR3 is built from 17 residues. CDR1 SEHNR and CDR2 FQNEAQ come from the germline V gene (reference sequence). CDR3 sequence: CASFGQGPTSGPYEQYF. The whole variable domain, filled in from reference TRBV7-9 and TRBJ2-7, reads DTGVSQNPRHKITKRGQNVTFRCDPISEHNRLYWYRQTLGQGPEFLTYFQNEAQLEKSRLLSDRFSAERPKGSFSTLEIQRTEQGDSAMYLCASFGQGPTSGPYEQYFGPGTRLTVT.